These T cell receptor beta chains were read from a single sample in a study of identical twins. TCRdb itself ran the 5' RACE reads through MiXCR, one entry per CDR3 protein. The sample includes nearly 900,000 distinct CDR3 sequences, roughly an eighth of them seen just once. Separately, the same data were catalogued under a study of yellow fever vaccine responses in identical twins.

The source material was PBMCs. Every receptor here comes from a young woman in good health. Both conserved end residues are part of each CDR3. Each record gives: J gene, D gene, V gene, clone size, CDR3 protein, CDR3 DNA. The D gene is left open where the match is weak. Size tells how often a clone was seen (once, few, many) or the class of an expanded clone, and some rows leave it out.

TRBJ1-1 | - | TRBV20-1 | - | CSARGGTTRGNTEAFF | TGCAGTGCTAGAGGCGGGACGACGAGGGGGAACACTGAAGCTTTCTTT
TRBJ2-5 | - | TRBV2 | - | CASSDGDKVQETQYF | TGTGCCAGCAGTGATGGGGACAAGGTCCAAGAGACCCAGTACTTC
TRBJ2-1 | TRBD2 | TRBV12-3/TRBV12-4 | - | CASRGLAGVTYNEQFF | TGTGCCAGCAGGGGATTAGCGGGAGTGACCTACAATGAGCAGTTCTTC
TRBJ2-5 | TRBD2 | TRBV4-1 | - | CASSQPSTSGRVKTQYF | TGCGCCAGCAGCCAACCCTCGACTAGCGGGAGGGTAAAGACCCAGTACTTC
TRBJ1-6 | TRBD1 | TRBV6-5 | many | CASGTGVSPLHF | TGTGCCAGCGGGACAGGGGTCTCACCCCTCCACTTT
TRBJ1-2 | TRBD1 | TRBV12-3/TRBV12-4 | many | CASSPVGQGPLGYTF | TGTGCCAGCAGTCCCGTGGGACAGGGGCCGCTGGGCTACACCTTC
TRBJ2-1 | TRBD2 | TRBV4-1 | few | CASSPTPRGGPNEQFF | TGCGCCAGCAGCCCAACCCCCCGGGGGGGTCCTAATGAGCAGTTCTTC
TRBJ2-1 | - | TRBV27 | few | CASRAPGLNNEQFF | TGTGCCAGCAGGGCGCCGGGACTTAACAATGAGCAGTTCTTC
TRBJ1-3 | TRBD1 | TRBV6-1 | - | CASSDRGGSGNTIYF | TGTGCCAGCAGCGACAGGGGAGGATCTGGAAACACCATATATTTT
TRBJ2-1 | TRBD2 | TRBV11-2 | few | CASSPTRGAYNEQFF | TGTGCCAGCAGCCCTACACGGGGGGCCTACAATGAGCAGTTCTTC
TRBJ2-1 | TRBD2 | TRBV28 | - | CASRATGGQFF | TGTGCCAGCCGAGCGACGGGGGGGCAGTTCTTC
TRBJ2-5 | TRBD2 | TRBV7-2 | few | CASSLGDPAGKETQYF | TGTGCCAGCAGCTTAGGGGATCCAGCGGGGAAAGAGACCCAGTACTTC
TRBJ1-1 | - | TRBV3-1 | many | CASSQERLNTEAFF | TGTGCCAGCAGCCAAGAGAGATTGAACACTGAAGCTTTCTTT
TRBJ2-3 | - | TRBV2 | - | CASSDRTGTRGGRWAWTSTDTQYF | TGTGCCAGCAGTGACAGAACCGGGACTCGGGGTGGAAGGTGGGCCTGGACCAGCACAGATACGCAGTATTTT
TRBJ1-1 | - | TRBV18 | - | CASSVRENTEAFF | TGTGCCAGCTCAGTGAGGGAGAACACTGAAGCTTTCTTT
TRBJ1-3 | TRBD1 | TRBV12-3/TRBV12-4 | many | CASSPDRGNTIYF | TGTGCCAGCAGCCCCGACAGGGGCAACACCATATATTTT
TRBJ2-1 | - | TRBV28 | many | CASTMGAYYNEQFF | TGTGCCAGCACCATGGGGGCCTACTACAATGAGCAGTTCTTC
TRBJ2-5 | - | TRBV29-1 | - | CSVAWLVQETQYF | TGCAGCGTTGCTTGGTTGGTGCAGGAGACCCAGTACTTC
TRBJ1-4 | - | TRBV20-1 | - | CSAIGRGEKLFF | TGCAGTGCTATAGGGCGGGGGGAAAAACTGTTTTTT
TRBJ2-3 | - | TRBV12-5 | - | CASGLVRGSDTQYF | TGTGCTAGTGGTTTGGTACGTGGTTCAGATACGCAGTATTTT